Described below is a single T cell receptor (beta chain) sequence and its context. The antigen is unknown. A multiplex PCR was run with 60 Vbeta primers and 13 Jbeta primers. Assay: immunoSEQ multiplex PCR; the TCRdb copy retains only in-frame clones and omits some. Across more than 110,000 clones, the top ten clones capture 2% to 3% of the sample. The CDR3 sequence is 18 residues long. Trimming cost V 3 bases and J 0 bases; bases outside gene matches: 9. In germline, CDR1 is SGHAT, CDR2 FQNNGV. This entry belongs to a study of cytomegalovirus exposure and HLA in healthy donors. Whole-study results and caveats: Common viral pathogens were later found to be apparently linked to several of the most significant clusters. Published work reported that the classifier diagnosed cytomegalovirus status with high specificity and sensitivity.

This chain uses TRBV11-2 with TRBJ2-3, with 10 bases that match TRBD2. Sample: PBMCs. The receptor was isolated from a middle-aged man in good health and CMV-seronegative. This chain's CDR3 is CASSFRLAGVTSTDTQYF. The CDR3, as DNA: TGTGCCAGCAGCTTCCGGCTAGCGGGGGTTACTAGCACAGATACGCAGTATTTT. Looking up the rest from reference TRBV11-2 and TRBJ2-3 gives the full variable domain: EAGVAQSPRYKIIEKRQSVAFWCNPISGHATLYWYQQILGQGPKLLIQFQNNGVVDDSQLPKDRFSAERLKGVDSTLKIQPAKLEDSAVYLCASSFRLAGVTSTDTQYFGPGTRLTVL.